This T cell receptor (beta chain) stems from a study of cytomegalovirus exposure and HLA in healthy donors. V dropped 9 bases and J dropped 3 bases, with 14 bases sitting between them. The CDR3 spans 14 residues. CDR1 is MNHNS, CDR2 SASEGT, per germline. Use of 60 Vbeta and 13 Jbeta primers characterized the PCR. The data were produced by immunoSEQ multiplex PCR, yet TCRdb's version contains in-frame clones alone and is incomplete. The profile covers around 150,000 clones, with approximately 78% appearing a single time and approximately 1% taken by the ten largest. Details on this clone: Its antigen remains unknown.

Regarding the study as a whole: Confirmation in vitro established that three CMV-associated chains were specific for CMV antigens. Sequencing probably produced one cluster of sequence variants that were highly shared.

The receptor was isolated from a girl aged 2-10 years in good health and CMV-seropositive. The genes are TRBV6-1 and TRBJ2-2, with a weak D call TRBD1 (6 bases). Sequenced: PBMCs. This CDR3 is CASTGSADTGELFF. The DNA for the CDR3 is TGTGCCAGTACAGGGTCGGCGGACACCGGGGAGCTGTTTTTT.